This is a list of T cell receptor beta chains from one sample in a study. Using its own MiXCR run on the reads, TCRdb lists one record per CDR3 protein. The repertoire holds 12,000 to 15,000 distinct CDR3 sequences, with more than 30% as singletons. The sequencing sample was made of blood. Every receptor here comes from a human donor. The CDR3 runs from the conserved cysteine through the conserved F or W. Fields, in order: CDR3 length, J gene, V gene, CDR3 protein.

14,TRBJ2-7,TRBV4-2,CASSPRDRNYEQYF
14,TRBJ1-1,TRBV20-1,CSPYPLTQNTEAFF
15,TRBJ1-1,TRBV14,CASSLTDGLNTEAFF
15,TRBJ2-7,TRBV20-1,CSAPNRLTGSYEQYF
15,TRBJ1-2,TRBV4-3,CASSQGVPRNYGYTF
15,TRBJ2-1,TRBV4-3,CASSQVGTGGNEQFF
12,TRBJ2-1,TRBV7-3,CASSSQYNEQFF
13,TRBJ2-2,TRBV4-3,CASSQPGVGELFF
12,TRBJ1-1,TRBV29-1,CSAATGVGEAFF
15,-,TRBV29-1,CSVVQGQGSYNEQFF
13,TRBJ2-3,TRBV20-1,CSARRTGTDTQYF
14,TRBJ2-3,TRBV29-1,CSVAGTGAADTQYF
12,TRBJ1-2,TRBV7-9,CASSSRVWGYTF
12,TRBJ2-4,TRBV14,CASSRDRVIQYF
12,TRBJ2-7,TRBV2,CASSRTSLEQYF
13,TRBJ1-1,TRBV4-3,CASGQEGGRAAFF
16,TRBJ2-7,TRBV4-3,CASSQDAGAYSYEQYF
11,TRBJ1-2,TRBV29-1,CSVELPDGYTF
17,TRBJ1-5,TRBV4-3,CASSQDAGLKGYHPQHF
13,TRBJ2-3,TRBV19,CASTTGLADTQYF
14,TRBJ2-2,TRBV4-3,CASSRDSETGELFF
16,TRBJ1-4,TRBV4-2,CASSQVTQQLNEKLFF
15,TRBJ1-4,TRBV20-1,CSARVGGSSNEKLFF
14,TRBJ2-4,TRBV29-1,CSVSLAVAKSIQYF
14,-,TRBV29-1,CSVEGGSAYNEQFF
16,TRBJ2-5,TRBV4-3,CASSQGTAGYQETQYF
15,TRBJ2-4,TRBV4-2,CASSRRTGLAPIQYF
15,TRBJ2-5,TRBV18,CASSPPGTRQETQYF
15,TRBJ1-5,TRBV29-1,CSVEIAGLGNQPQHF